This T cell receptor beta chain was captured by sequencing in a study of shared clonotypes between healthy human individuals. Germline V lookup: CDR1 SGHRS, CDR2 YFSETQ. CDR3 size: 13 residues. Trimming shortened V by 0 bases and J by 7 bases, and 8 bases separated the two germline ends. This clone was seen a single time. Other DNA variants within this sample encode the same CDR3. About 30,000 T cell genomes, or around 180 ng DNA, went into the sorted-subset replicate PCRs. This table comes from immunoSEQ multiplex PCR, and its TCRdb copy is limited to in-frame clones, with some not included. The data show about a million clones, around four fifths seen once.

Sequenced sample: memory CD4+ T cells sorted from blood. Sample subset: CD45RA-negative fraction. The chain combines TRBV5-1 with TRBJ2-1; D is uncertain. The origin of this receptor is a man between 18 and 35 years old in good health. The CDR3 DNA sequence: TGCGCCAGCAGCTTGGGACTGTATAATGAGCAGTTCTTC. Protein: CASSLGLYNEQFF.